These T cell receptor beta chains were read from a single sample in a study of OX40 agonist ivuxolimab in advanced cancers. TCRdb's copy holds only in-frame clones and misses some; the assay was immunoSEQ multiplex PCR. The sample holds some 82,000 clones, about 94% seen once. Sequencing used CD4+ or CD8+ T cells sorted from blood, obtained in a trial of the OX40 agonist ivuxolimab. All receptors derive from an adult with an advanced solid tumor such as melanoma, head and neck, liver or kidney cancer. The CDR3 runs from the conserved cysteine through the conserved F or W. A D gene is named only where the DNA matches it firmly. Where a row states a size, it is once, few, many or the class of an expanded clone; other rows omit it.

clone size	V gene	J gene	D gene	CDR3 protein	CDR3 DNA
.	TRBV15	TRBJ2-4	.	CATSRGRPTTGPAGKNIQYF	TGTGCCACCAGCAGAGGACGGCCTACCACAGGGCCGGCGGGCAAAAACATTCAGTACTTC
.	TRBV6-6	TRBJ1-1	.	CASSPQWVAFF	TGTGCCAGCAGTCCTCAGTGGGTAGCTTTCTTT
.	TRBV20-1	TRBJ2-1	.	CSARDLSEQFF	TGCAGTGCTAGAGACCTTTCGGAGCAGTTCTTC
.	TRBV9	TRBJ1-2	TRBD1	CASSSRTGENYGYTF	TGTGCCAGCAGCTCCCGGACAGGAGAAAACTATGGCTACACCTTC
once	TRBV5-1	TRBJ1-3	.	CASSSFPAGNTIYF	TGCGCCAGCAGCTCGTTCCCAGCTGGAAACACCATATATTTT
.	TRBV28	TRBJ2-6	TRBD2	CASSFTSGISGANVLTF	TGTGCCAGCAGCTTTACTAGCGGGATCTCTGGGGCCAACGTCCTGACTTTC
.	TRBV6-5	TRBJ2-7	TRBD2	CASSEWEGYEQYF	TGTGCCAGCAGTGAGTGGGAGGGGTACGAGCAGTACTTC
once	TRBV6-5	TRBJ2-3	TRBD1	CASSPTGGTDTQYF	TGTGCCAGCAGTCCCACAGGGGGTACAGATACGCAGTATTTT
.	TRBV4-3	TRBJ2-1	TRBD2	CASSQGREAYNEQFF	TGCGCCAGCAGCCAAGGGCGGGAGGCGTACAATGAGCAGTTCTTC
.	TRBV7-3	TRBJ2-3	TRBD2	CASSSGTSGRYTDTQYF	TGTGCCAGCAGCTCTGGGACTAGCGGGAGGTACACAGATACGCAGTATTTT
.	TRBV5-1	TRBJ2-6	.	CASSLVGGANVLTF	TGCGCCAGCAGCTTGGTTGGTGGGGCCAACGTCCTGACTTTC
.	TRBV21-1	TRBJ2-1	.	CASSKAGRSGIGDNEQFF	TGTGCCAGCAGCAAGGCAGGGCGTAGCGGGATTGGCGACAATGAGCAGTTCTTC
.	TRBV13	TRBJ1-2	.	CASSLGSGSSGYTF	TGTGCCAGCAGCTTAGGGTCCGGGAGTTCGGGCTACACCTTC
.	TRBV2	TRBJ2-7	TRBD2	CASSGDRLAGVSEQYF	TGTGCCAGCAGTGGGGATCGACTAGCGGGAGTGAGTGAGCAGTACTTC
once	TRBV4-2	TRBJ2-3	TRBD2	CASSLLPGTSGNWGTDTQYF	TGTGCCAGCAGCCTCTTACCCGGGACTAGCGGGAATTGGGGCACAGATACGCAGTATTTT
.	TRBV6-5	TRBJ1-1	.	CASSPGTPSEAFF	TGTGCCAGCAGCCCCGGGACACCGTCAGAAGCTTTCTTT